This is a list of T cell receptor beta chains from one sample in a study of T-cell reconstitution after alpha-beta-depleted transplantation in children. TCRdb independently ran MiXCR on the PCR reads; one entry per CDR3 protein. The sample has more than 200,000 distinct CDR3 sequences, roughly 26% seen once. The input for sequencing was PBMCs, taken before TCRalphabeta/CD19-depleted stem cell transplant. These receptor sequences come from a girl aged 2-10 years with Fanconi anemia, due to receive a stem cell transplant. Each CDR3 is given with its conserved first and last residue. A D gene is named only where the DNA matches it firmly. Some rows have no size entry. The others give once, few or many, or a class for an expanded clone.

TRBV9	TRBJ2-3	-	TRBD2	CASSVVGLADTDTQYF	TGTGCCAGCAGCGTAGTGGGACTAGCGGATACAGATACGCAGTATTTT
TRBV12-3/TRBV12-4	TRBJ1-1	-	-	CASSLGAREAFF	TGTGCCAGCAGTTTAGGGGCGAGGGAAGCTTTCTTT
TRBV7-9	TRBJ1-6	few	TRBD1	CASCGPGQNSPLHF	TGTGCCAGCTGTGGCCCGGGACAGAATTCACCCCTCCACTTT
TRBV20-1	TRBJ2-1	few	-	CSASNGESSYNEQFF	TGCAGTGCTAGTAATGGGGAGAGCTCCTACAATGAGCAGTTCTTC
TRBV4-1	TRBJ2-7	-	TRBD1	CASSQEVTGAYEQYF	TGCGCCAGCAGCCAAGAAGTGACAGGGGCCTACGAGCAGTACTTC
TRBV29-1	TRBJ1-4	few	TRBD1	CSVEQDRGGELFF	TGCAGCGTTGAACAGGACAGGGGAGGGGAACTGTTTTTT
TRBV6-1	TRBJ2-1	-	TRBD2	CASSTRTLAGGYNEQFF	TGTGCCAGCAGTACCCGGACGCTAGCGGGGGGATACAATGAGCAGTTCTTC
TRBV20-1	TRBJ2-3	many	TRBD2	CSASPLAGGADTQYF	TGCAGTGCTAGTCCTCTAGCGGGGGGGGCAGATACGCAGTATTTT
TRBV4-2	TRBJ1-2	many	-	CASSQDRVNIYGYTF	TGTGCCAGCAGCCAAGACAGGGTAAATATCTATGGCTACACCTTC
TRBV28	TRBJ2-1	many	-	CASSTGMFGDNEQFF	TGTGCCAGCAGCACCGGGATGTTCGGTGACAATGAGCAGTTCTTC
TRBV20-1	TRBJ2-7	-	TRBD2	CSAEVGTSGFYEQYF	TGCAGTGCTGAGGTAGGGACTAGCGGCTTCTACGAGCAGTACTTC
TRBV27	TRBJ2-1	many	-	CASSFGGDRDHYNEQFF	TGTGCCAGCAGTTTTGGGGGCGACCGGGACCACTACAATGAGCAGTTCTTC
TRBV20-1	TRBJ2-7	many	-	CSARDYSGLSYEQYF	TGCAGTGCTAGAGATTATTCGGGGCTCTCCTACGAGCAGTACTTC
TRBV29-1	TRBJ2-2	many	TRBD1	CSASGQGLNTGELFF	TGCAGCGCCTCGGGACAGGGGTTGAACACCGGGGAGCTGTTTTTT
TRBV7-2	TRBJ2-1	-	-	CASSFTALLNEQFF	TGTGCCAGCAGCTTTACGGCCCTACTCAATGAGCAGTTCTTC
TRBV6-6	TRBJ1-2	-	-	CAGRGGEDYGYTF	TGTGCCGGCAGAGGGGGGGAAGACTATGGCTACACCTTC
TRBV29-1	TRBJ2-2	many	-	CSVRDTGELFF	TGCAGCGTTCGGGACACCGGGGAGCTGTTTTTT
TRBV6-5	TRBJ1-3	many	-	CASSSYSTGNTIYF	TGTGCCAGCAGCTCCTACAGTACTGGAAACACCATATATTTT
TRBV20-1	TRBJ2-3	-	-	CSARDRFADTQYF	TGCAGTGCTAGAGATCGTTTCGCAGATACGCAGTATTTT
TRBV5-1	TRBJ1-5	many	-	CASSFIGNQPQHF	TGCGCCAGCAGCTTCATAGGGAATCAGCCCCAGCATTTT
TRBV28	TRBJ2-1	few	TRBD2	CASSYTSGSYNEQFF	TGTGCCAGCAGTTACACTAGCGGCTCCTACAATGAGCAGTTCTTC
TRBV20-1	TRBJ1-2	-	-	CSASSAGVGGYTF	TGCAGTGCTAGTTCCGCAGGGGTGGGGGGCTACACCTTC
TRBV18	TRBJ2-5	-	-	CASSPLTEQETQYF	TGTGCCAGCTCACCCCTGACAGAGCAAGAGACCCAGTACTTC
TRBV29-1	TRBJ2-7	few	-	CSVETGKAYEQYF	TGCAGCGTTGAAACAGGGAAAGCCTACGAGCAGTACTTC
TRBV7-8	TRBJ2-3	-	TRBD2	CASSRTSGSSTDTQYF	TGTGCCAGCAGCCGCACTAGCGGTTCTAGCACAGATACGCAGTATTTT
TRBV20-1	TRBJ1-1	few	-	CSARDINPLRWGNTEAFF	TGCAGTGCTAGAGACATTAATCCCCTGCGTTGGGGGAACACTGAAGCTTTCTTT
TRBV7-9	TRBJ1-1	-	-	CASRDSLHTEAFF	TGTGCCAGCAGAGACAGCTTACACACTGAAGCTTTCTTT
TRBV11-2	TRBJ2-3	-	-	CASTWGNTQYF	TGTGCCAGCACTTGGGGGAATACGCAGTATTTT
TRBV29-1	TRBJ2-1	few	TRBD2	CSVEGGGLAYNEQFF	TGCAGCGTTGAAGGGGGCGGACTAGCGTACAATGAGCAGTTCTTC
TRBV18	TRBJ2-7	few	-	CASSPPAGSYEQYF	TGTGCCAGCTCACCACCCGCAGGCTCCTACGAGCAGTACTTC
TRBV29-1	TRBJ2-3	many	TRBD2	CSVAGGTDTQYF	TGCAGCGTTGCGGGGGGGACAGATACGCAGTATTTT
TRBV7-8	TRBJ2-7	few	TRBD1	CASSLTTGGAWYEQYF	TGTGCCAGCAGCTTAACGACAGGGGGCGCGTGGTACGAGCAGTACTTC
TRBV7-8	TRBJ2-5	few	TRBD2	CASTHWTSGGQGQETQYF	TGTGCCAGCACCCACTGGACTAGCGGGGGGCAGGGGCAAGAGACCCAGTACTTC
TRBV7-2	TRBJ2-7	many	-	CASSRSASYEQYF	TGTGCCAGCAGCCGGAGTGCCTCCTACGAGCAGTACTTC
TRBV20-1	TRBJ2-1	many	-	CSARFRFTAGAPGEQFF	TGCAGTGCTAGGTTTCGTTTTACGGCGGGGGCGCCGGGTGAGCAGTTCTTC
TRBV2	TRBJ2-5	-	TRBD2	CASSELLAGATFQETQYF	TGTGCCAGCAGTGAACTGCTAGCGGGGGCGACCTTTCAAGAGACCCAGTACTTC
TRBV10-3	TRBJ2-7	-	TRBD2	CATPAGTSGKNSYEQYF	TGTGCCACCCCGGCCGGGACTAGCGGGAAGAATTCCTACGAGCAGTACTTC
TRBV20-1	TRBJ2-1	-	-	CSAPGLGYNEQFF	TGCAGTGCTCCCGGCCTGGGGTACAATGAGCAGTTCTTC
TRBV7-3	TRBJ2-3	-	TRBD2	CASSLSGLDPDTQYF	TGTGCCAGCAGCTTATCGGGACTAGACCCAGATACGCAGTATTTT
TRBV20-1	TRBJ2-2	-	TRBD1	CSAISGTGETGELFF	TGCAGTGCGATCTCCGGGACAGGAGAGACCGGGGAGCTGTTTTTT
TRBV7-2	TRBJ2-1	many	-	CASSPRREDNNEQFF	TGTGCCAGCAGCCCCCGGCGGGAAGATAACAATGAGCAGTTCTTC
TRBV12-3/TRBV12-4	TRBJ2-2	many	TRBD2	CASSLALGLAESKSEFTITGELFF	TGTGCCAGCAGTTTAGCGCTAGGACTAGCGGAATCAAAAAGTGAATTCACGATCACCGGGGAGCTGTTTTTT
TRBV6-5	TRBJ2-7	few	-	CASSYSSGGKWTYEQYF	TGTGCCAGCAGTTACTCATCCGGCGGGAAGTGGACCTACGAGCAGTACTTC
TRBV20-1	TRBJ2-7	many	TRBD2	CSATGLAGALSYEQYF	TGCAGTGCTACTGGACTAGCGGGAGCCTTATCCTACGAGCAGTACTTC
TRBV29-1	TRBJ1-5	few	-	CSVEDGLNQPQHF	TGCAGCGTTGAGGACGGACTCAATCAGCCCCAGCATTTT
TRBV12-3/TRBV12-4	TRBJ2-7	many	-	CASSFEGGWVYEQYF	TGTGCCAGCAGTTTTGAGGGGGGGTGGGTCTACGAGCAGTACTTC
TRBV28	TRBJ2-3	few	-	CASQQPNTDTQYF	TGTGCCAGCCAACAACCTAACACAGATACGCAGTATTTT
TRBV12-3/TRBV12-4	TRBJ1-2	few	-	CASSPGIGYTF	TGTGCCAGCAGTCCAGGAATCGGCTACACCTTC